This T cell receptor (beta chain) was observed in a study of blood T cell repertoires in COVID-19. Study at large: The United States, Italy and Spain provided the acute and convalescent COVID-19 samples. From T cells, B-cell-depleted T cells, or PBMCs came the material, which was cDNA or gDNA.

CDR1 and CDR2 (germline): SNHLY, FYNNEI. V lost 6 bases and J lost 8; bases outside the gene matches: 10. The CDR3 has 16 amino acids. Assay used: immunoSEQ multiplex PCR; TCRdb lists only in-frame clones, some missing. The table lists some 69,000 clones, over 80% of them singletons. Sequencing was performed on peripheral blood. The receptor was isolated from an older woman with acute or convalescent COVID-19. This chain connects TRBV2 to TRBJ1-4; 12 bases fit TRBD1. The CDR3 DNA sequence: TGTGCCAGCAGCGGGACAGGGGGCCGGGTTGGCGAAAAACTGTTTTTT. Its protein product is CASSGTGGRVGEKLFF.